This T cell receptor beta chain is drawn from a study of monozygotic twins with inflammatory bowel disease. General observations from the study: Among the T cells, different subtypes could not be distinguished. Compared with healthy twins, IBD patients shared fewer clonotypes with others, especially with disease activity. Concordance status among twins (concordant versus discordant) showed no link to repertoire similarity, possibly from limited power.

TCRdb re-analyzed the 5' RACE reads; it lists each CDR3 protein once, without DNA. Its table lists 440,000 or so distinct CDR3 sequences. Looked up from germline, CDR1 is DFQATT and CDR2 is SNEGSKA (reference sequence). The CDR3 is 15 residues long. In regard to this clonotype: Its antigen is not identified.

The sequenced sample was blood. The receptor comes from a human donor with ulcerative colitis or Crohn's disease, or a healthy co-twin of an affected twin (not recorded which). J is TRBJ2-1 and V is TRBV20-1; TCRdb's D call of TRBD2 is untestable without DNA. The CDR3 loop is CSVYLAFQAYNEQFF.